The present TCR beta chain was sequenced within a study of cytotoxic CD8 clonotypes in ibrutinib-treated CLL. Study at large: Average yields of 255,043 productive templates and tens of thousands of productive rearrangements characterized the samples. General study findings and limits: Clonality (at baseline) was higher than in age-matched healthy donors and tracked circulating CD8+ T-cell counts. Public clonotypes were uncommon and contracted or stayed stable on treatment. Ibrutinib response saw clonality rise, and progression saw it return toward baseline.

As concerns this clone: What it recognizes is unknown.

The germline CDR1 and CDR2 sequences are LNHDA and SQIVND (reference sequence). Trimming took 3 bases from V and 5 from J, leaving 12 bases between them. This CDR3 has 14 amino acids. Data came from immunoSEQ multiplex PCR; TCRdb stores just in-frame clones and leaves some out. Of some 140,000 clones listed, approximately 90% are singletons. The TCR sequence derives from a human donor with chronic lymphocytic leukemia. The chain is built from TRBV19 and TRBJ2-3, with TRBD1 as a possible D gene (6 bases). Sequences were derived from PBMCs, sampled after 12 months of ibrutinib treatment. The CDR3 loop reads CASSIQGLEDTQYF. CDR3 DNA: TGTGCCAGTAGTATTCAGGGGCTGGAAGATACGCAGTATTTT.